A selection of T cell receptor beta chains follows, all from one sample in a study of shared clonotypes between healthy human individuals. Produced via immunoSEQ multiplex PCR; TCRdb's table is partial and in-frame only. The repertoire holds about 2,500,000 clones, about 92% seen once, with roughly 0.15% in the top ten. Sequenced: naive CD4+ T cells sorted from blood. Receptor source: a man younger than 35 in good health. Both conserved end residues are part of each CDR3. A D gene is named only where the DNA matches it firmly. Clone size, where shown, is once, few, many, or a class for clones that have expanded.

cdr3_nt,cdr3_aa,j_call,d_call,v_call,clone_size
TGTGCCAGCAGCGTGACGGGGGGAACCTACGAGCAGTACTTC,CASSVTGGTYEQYF,TRBJ2-7,TRBD2,TRBV5-4,-
TGTGCCAGCAGTAGAAGGGAGGGCAATCAGCCCCAGCATTTT,CASSRREGNQPQHF,TRBJ1-5,-,TRBV28,once
TGTGCCAGCAAGAGGGGAGAGGAGCAGTTCTTC,CASKRGEEQFF,TRBJ2-1,-,TRBV6-5,-
TGTGCCAGCAGCACAACGGGGGAATCGCCTCTTGTCACCGGGGAGCTGTTTTTT,CASSTTGESPLVTGELFF,TRBJ2-2,-,TRBV21-1,-
TGTGCCAGCAGTTTCCTCGGGCCCCCCGAGCAGTACTTC,CASSFLGPPEQYF,TRBJ2-7,-,TRBV27,-
TGCGCCAGCAGCTTGGATCTAGAGACCCAGTACTTC,CASSLDLETQYF,TRBJ2-5,-,TRBV5-1,-
TGTGCCAGCAGTGATCGGGGAAGTTCACCCCTCCACTTT,CASSDRGSSPLHF,TRBJ1-6,-,TRBV2,once
TGTGCCAGCACCTCCGGGGGAATTCAGTACTTC,CASTSGGIQYF,TRBJ2-4,-,TRBV7-2,-
TGCGCCAGCAGCTTGGGGACAGGGGCTATCTACGAGCAGTACTTC,CASSLGTGAIYEQYF,TRBJ2-7,TRBD1,TRBV5-1,-
TGTGCCACCAGCAGAGATCCAATATTGACTGCGAACACTGAAGCTTTCTTT,CATSRDPILTANTEAFF,TRBJ1-1,-,TRBV15,-
TGTGCCAGCAGTTTCCCACGGCGCGAGCAGTACTTC,CASSFPRREQYF,TRBJ2-7,-,TRBV28,once
TGCAGTGCTAGTAACGGACGGCAGTATTTT,CSASNGRQYF,TRBJ2-3,-,TRBV20-1,-
TGCGCCAGCAGCCAGCGAACCACTAGCACAGATACGCAGTATTTT,CASSQRTTSTDTQYF,TRBJ2-3,-,TRBV4-3,once
TGTGCCAGCAGTGCGGGAGGGGTTAATGAGCAGTTCTTC,CASSAGGVNEQFF,TRBJ2-1,TRBD2,TRBV6-6,-
TGTGCCTGGAGGTCTAGCGGAGAGACCCAGTACTTC,CAWRSSGETQYF,TRBJ2-5,TRBD2,TRBV30,-
TGTGCCAGCAGTGAATCCGGGACAGGTGGATGGGATGAGCAGTTCTTC,CASSESGTGGWDEQFF,TRBJ2-1,TRBD1,TRBV25-1,-
TGTGCCAGCATACCTGGGGCGGGGGGGCCGGCAGATACGCAGTATTTT,CASIPGAGGPADTQYF,TRBJ2-3,TRBD2,TRBV28,-
TGTGCCAGCAGTTCCCAAACGGGGGGCGTCACAGATACGCAGTATTTT,CASSSQTGGVTDTQYF,TRBJ2-3,-,TRBV2,-
TGTGCCAGCAGCCCCCCCCGGGGGACAGCCCTAAGGAGTTACACCTTC,CASSPPRGTALRSYTF,TRBJ1-2,TRBD1,TRBV5-5,-
TGTGCCAGTATTCGACGGCCTAACACCGGGGAGCTGTTTTTT,CASIRRPNTGELFF,TRBJ2-2,-,TRBV19,-
TGTGCCAGCAGCGCATGGGAGACCCAGTACTTC,CASSAWETQYF,TRBJ2-5,-,TRBV9,once
TGTGCCAGCAGTGGACTCCGTCAAGAGACCCAGTACTTC,CASSGLRQETQYF,TRBJ2-5,-,TRBV2,-
TGTGCCTGGAGCAGGTTGAACACTGAAGCTTTCTTT,CAWSRLNTEAFF,TRBJ1-1,-,TRBV30,-
TGTGCCAGCCGGAATAGTCCCGAGAGGGGCGAGCAGTACTTC,CASRNSPERGEQYF,TRBJ2-7,-,TRBV19,-
TGCAGCGTTGAAGATGGGGGGAGGGGAAACACCATATATTTT,CSVEDGGRGNTIYF,TRBJ1-3,-,TRBV29-1,once
TGTGCCACCACCCCAGGCACCGGCCTCGGTTCACCCCTCCACTTT,CATTPGTGLGSPLHF,TRBJ1-6,-,TRBV11-2,-
TGTGCCAGCAGCTTGTGGACAGGGATTACCGGGGAGCTGTTTTTT,CASSLWTGITGELFF,TRBJ2-2,TRBD1,TRBV5-8,once
TGTGCCAGCTCACTCCGCGACACAGATACGCAGTATTTT,CASSLRDTDTQYF,TRBJ2-3,-,TRBV18,once
TGCAGTGCTTTACGACAGGGCCAAGCTTTCTTT,CSALRQGQAFF,TRBJ1-1,TRBD1,TRBV20-1,few
TGTGCCAGCTCACTAGGGACAGCGGTCCAAGAGACCCAGTACTTC,CASSLGTAVQETQYF,TRBJ2-5,TRBD1,TRBV18,-
TGTGCCAGCAGGGGTGATGTTGCGTACACTGAAGCTTTCTTT,CASRGDVAYTEAFF,TRBJ1-1,-,TRBV2,-
TGTGCCAGCAGCTTAGGACAGGGCTTCGGATCCTACAATGAGCAGTTCTTC,CASSLGQGFGSYNEQFF,TRBJ2-1,-,TRBV13,-
TGTGCCAGCAACGACCTTTACTCCTATAATTCACCCCTCCACTTT,CASNDLYSYNSPLHF,TRBJ1-6,-,TRBV27,few
TGTGCCTGGGCCGTCCGGGGGGATCAGCCCCAGCATTTT,CAWAVRGDQPQHF,TRBJ1-5,-,TRBV30,-
TGTGCCAGCAGTTCCCTGGGAGGAACCAATCCAGATACGCAGTATTTT,CASSSLGGTNPDTQYF,TRBJ2-3,-,TRBV6-5,-